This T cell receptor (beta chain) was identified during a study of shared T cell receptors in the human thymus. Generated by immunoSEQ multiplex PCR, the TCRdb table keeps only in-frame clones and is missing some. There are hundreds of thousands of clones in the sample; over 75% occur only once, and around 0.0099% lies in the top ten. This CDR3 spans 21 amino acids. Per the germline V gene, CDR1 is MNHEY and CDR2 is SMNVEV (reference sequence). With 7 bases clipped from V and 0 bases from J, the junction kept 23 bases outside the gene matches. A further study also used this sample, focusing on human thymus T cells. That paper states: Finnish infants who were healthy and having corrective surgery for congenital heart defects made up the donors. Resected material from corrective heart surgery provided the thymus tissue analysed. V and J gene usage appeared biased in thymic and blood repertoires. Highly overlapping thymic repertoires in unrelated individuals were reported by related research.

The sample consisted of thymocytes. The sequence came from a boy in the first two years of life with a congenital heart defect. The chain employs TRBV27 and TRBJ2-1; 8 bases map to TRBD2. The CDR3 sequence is CASTPSWGSGAPPGSYNEQFF. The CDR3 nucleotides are TGTGCCAGCACCCCATCCTGGGGTAGCGGGGCCCCCCCTGGCTCCTACAATGAGCAGTTCTTC.